What follows is one TCR beta chain and its context. As yet, its antigen is unknown. Germline loops: CDR1 MRHNA, CDR2 SNTAGT. Losses at the gene ends were 4 bases for V and 7 bases for J; bases not matched to a gene: 10. The CDR3 covers 15 residues. These data belong to a study of cytomegalovirus exposure and HLA in healthy donors. Study observations and caveats: Solely CMV serostatus was available to characterize immune exposure.

The study ran its PCR with 60 Vbeta and 13 Jbeta primers. Assay: immunoSEQ multiplex PCR; the TCRdb copy retains only in-frame clones and omits some. The data hold about 82,000 clones, with 65% to 85% observed a single time. Sequenced material: PBMCs. The clonotype originates from a man aged 50 to 60 in good health and CMV-seronegative. The rearrangement uses TRBV6-4 and TRBJ2-1; 7 bases fit TRBD2. CDR3 sequence reads: CASSAAGDMRNEQFF. The CDR3 DNA is TGTGCCAGCAGTGCGGCGGGGGATATGAGAAATGAGCAGTTCTTC.